The 11 T cell receptor beta chains listed next were all sequenced from one sample in a study of T cell responses to AZD1222 COVID-19 vaccine. Clones were read by immunoSEQ multiplex PCR, and TCRdb kept only the in-frame ones, dropping some. This sample has 84,000 or so clones; about 90% occur once, and the top ten carry approximately 5.2%. The sample was peripheral blood, taken on day 0 of MenACWY control vaccination. The receptors were sampled from an adult in good health.

CDR3 nucleotides: TGTGCCAGCAGCGGACAGTGGACTGAAGCTTTCTTT. The encoded protein is CASSGQWTEAFF. The chain links TRBV7-3 to TRBJ1-1; possible D gene TRBD1, 6 bases. CDR1 SGHTA and CDR2 FQGTGA come from the germline V gene. CDR3 length equals 12 residues. V was cut by 5 bases and J by 5 bases, with 9 bases left in between.

A few counts support this clone. V usage is TRBV7-3 and J usage is TRBJ2-7, with TRBD1 identical over 9 bases. The CDR3 runs 15 residues. The V gene end was trimmed by 3 bases and the J gene end by 5 bases; junction bases not matched to a gene: 8. The germline CDR1 and CDR2 sequences are SGHTA and FQGTGA. This CDR3 reads CASSLSGQGTHEQYF. The DNA of the CDR3 is TGTGCCAGCAGCTTGTCGGGACAGGGTACCCACGAGCAGTACTTC. The full variable domain, in which reference TRBV7-3 and TRBJ2-7 provide the parts outside the CDR3, is GAGVSQTPSNKVTEKGKYVELRCDPISGHTALYWYRQSLGQGPEFLIYFQGTGAADDSGLPNDRFFAVRPEGSVSTLKIQRTERGDSAVYLCASSLSGQGTHEQYFGPGTRLTVT.

This chain links TRBV6-5 with TRBJ1-5; D is uncertain. V was clipped by 7 bases and J by 3 bases, with 13 bases between them. This CDR3 spans 14 amino acids. From germline, CDR1 is MNHEY and CDR2 SVGAGI. The CDR3 region is CASTLDRTNQPQHF. The CDR3 bases are TGTGCCAGCACCCTGGACCGAACCAATCAGCCCCAGCATTTT.

The chain employs TRBV28 and TRBJ2-3; perhaps TRBD1 as D (6 bases). V dropped 4 bases and J dropped 1 base, with 15 bases sitting between them. The CDR3 is made up of 16 amino acids. Germline values: CDR1 MDHEN, CDR2 SYDVKM. The CDR3 DNA sequence: TGTGCCAGCAGTTCCTCAGGGGTTGGTGGCACAGATACGCAGTATTTT. Translated, it gives CASSSSGVGGTDTQYF. The full variable domain, its missing parts supplied by reference TRBV28 and TRBJ2-3, is DVKVTQSSRYLVKRTGEKVFLECVQDMDHENMFWYRQDPGLGLRLIYFSYDVKMKEKGDIPEGYSVSREKKERFSLILESASTNQTSMYLCASSSSGVGGTDTQYFGPGTRLTVL.

The V and J genes are TRBV5-1 and TRBJ2-2, with D possibly being TRBD2 (6 bases). The CDR3 is 20 amino acids. From germline, CDR1 is SGHRS and CDR2 YFSETQ. Trimming shortened V by 3 bases and J by 0 bases, and 24 bases separated the two germline ends. The CDR3 here is CASSSSSGGTSTANTGELFF. In DNA form, the CDR3 reads TGCGCCAGCAGCTCCTCAAGTGGCGGGACCAGCACCGCGAACACCGGGGAGCTGTTTTTT. The entire variable domain, with the rest obtained from reference TRBV5-1 and TRBJ2-2, is as follows: KAGVTQTPRYLIKTRGQQVTLSCSPISGHRSVSWYQQTPGQGLQFLFEYFSETQRNKGNFPGRFSGRQFSNSRSEMNVSTLELGDSALYLCASSSSSGGTSTANTGELFFGEGSRLTVL.

V gene TRBV7-2 combines with J gene TRBJ1-2, with a weak D call TRBD1 (6 bases). Germline values: CDR1 SGHTA, CDR2 FQGNSA. The CDR3 covers 17 residues. V lost 5 bases and J 6 bases, leaving 25 bases between the germline ends. CDR3 DNA: TGTGCCAGCAGCGCACCGGTGGGCAGGGGCCCCGTGGATGGCTACACCTTC. Protein sequence: CASSAPVGRGPVDGYTF.

The gene calls are TRBV19 and TRBJ2-1, with 8 bases that match TRBD2. The CDR3 contains 16 residues. The germline gives CDR1 LNHDA, CDR2 SQIVND (reference sequence). Trimming cost V 7 bases and J 0 bases; bases outside gene matches: 8. The CDR3 sequence is CASTHGGRSSYNEQFF. For the CDR3, the DNA is TGTGCCAGTACCCATGGCGGGAGGAGCTCCTACAATGAGCAGTTCTTC. The full variable domain, in which reference TRBV19 and TRBJ2-1 provide the parts outside the CDR3, is DGGITQSPKYLFRKEGQNVTLSCEQNLNHDAMYWYRQDPGQGLRLIYYSQIVNDFQKGDIAEGYSVSREKKESFPLTVTSAQKNPTAFYLCASTHGGRSSYNEQFFGPGTRLTVL.

In DNA form, the CDR3 reads TGTGCCAGCAGCCAAGAGGGGGGGTCGAACTCCTACGAGCAGTACTTC. Translating gives CASSQEGGSNSYEQYF. V and J are TRBV4-2 and TRBJ2-7; 7 bases match TRBD2. Germline V CDR1 and CDR2: LGHNA, YNFKEQ. Trimming cost V 0 bases and J 0 bases; bases outside gene matches: 5. This CDR3 spans 16 amino acids.

V usage is TRBV24-1 and J usage is TRBJ2-3, with a possible D match to TRBD1 (6 bases). Between the trimmed V and J ends, which lost 7 bases and 1 base, there was a span of 14 bases. Germline CDR1 reads KGHDR; CDR2 reads SFDVKD. The CDR3 length is 15 residues. The CDR3 sequence: CATRATGLGTDTQYF. The CDR3 DNA sequence: TGTGCCACCAGAGCGACAGGACTGGGCACAGATACGCAGTATTTT.

V gene TRBV2 combines with J gene TRBJ1-4; D remains unclear. V lost 7 bases to trimming and J lost 0 bases, with 6 bases between them. CDR1 is SNHLY and CDR2 is FYNNEI in the germline V gene. CDR3 size: 13 residues. CDR3 protein: CASNWATNEKLFF. The CDR3, as DNA: TGTGCCAGCAATTGGGCAACTAATGAAAAACTGTTTTTT.

The CDR3 sequence: CASSQDPWVSEAFF. The DNA for the CDR3 is TGCGCCAGCAGCCAAGATCCTTGGGTGAGTGAAGCTTTCTTT. The V gene is TRBV4-3, the J gene TRBJ1-1; no reliable D call. CDR1 and CDR2 from the germline V gene are LGHNA and YSLEER. The V end was cut by 0 bases, the J end by 7 bases, with 12 bases between. The CDR3 totals 14 residues.